This entry lists 29 T cell receptor beta chains sequenced from one sample in a study of T cells in Graves' hyperthyroidism and ophthalmopathy. Amplification yielded TCR beta CDR3 regions, with RNA transcripts as the source. The study used the HTBI primer set for a first-round RT-PCR of the TCR CDR3. TCRdb independently ran MiXCR on the multiplex PCR reads; one entry per CDR3 protein. The table includes 500,000 to 700,000 distinct CDR3 sequences, approximately 16% detected once. The sequenced sample was blood. The source of these receptors is a woman aged 18-29 years with Graves' hyperthyroidism.

This sequence joins TRBV7-2 and TRBJ2-5; no clear D. Trimming removed 2 bases at V and 6 bases at J, with 7 bases between. CDR1 is SGHTA, CDR2 FQGNSA, per germline. This CDR3 comprises 12 residues. In nucleotides, the CDR3 is TGTGCCAGCAGCTTAACGCGGAAGACCCAGTACTTC. Protein: CASSLTRKTQYF. Full variable domain (rest looked up from reference TRBV7-2 and TRBJ2-5): GAGVSQSPSNKVTEKGKDVELRCDPISGHTALYWYRQSLGQGLEFLIYFQGNSAPDKSGLPSDRFSAERTGGSVSTLTIQRTQQEDSAVYLCASSLTRKTQYFGPGTRLLVL.

This clonotype was seen many times. The chain links TRBV28 to TRBJ2-1; tentative D call: TRBD2 (5 bases). CDR3 size: 13 residues. V was pared by 8 bases and J by 5 bases, with 13 bases between. CDR1 and CDR2 from the germline V gene are MDHEN and SYDVKM. The DNA of the CDR3 is TGTGCCAGCGTTGGGCTAGCCAACAATGAGCAGTTCTTC. Its translation is CASVGLANNEQFF.

This clonotype was recorded a few times. V usage is TRBV15 and J usage is TRBJ2-3; D not certain. The CDR3 runs 12 residues. CDR1 LNHNV and CDR2 YYDKDF come from the germline V gene (reference sequence). Trimming took 1 base from V and 4 from J, leaving 3 bases between them. The CDR3, as DNA: TGTGCCACCAGCAGAGCGGCAGATACGCAGTATTTT. Protein: CATSRAADTQYF.

This clonotype was found many times. The J gene is TRBJ2-7, the V gene TRBV2; D is possibly TRBD1 (6 bases). Germline CDR1 reads SNHLY; CDR2 reads FYNNEI. CDR3 length: 11 residues. Trimming stripped 9 bases from V and 6 bases from J, with 12 bases between. CDR3 DNA sequence: TGTGCCAGTCACAGGGACGGCGAGCAGTACTTC. Residues: CASHRDGEQYF.

This clonotype has at least ten counts. V usage is TRBV12-3 or TRBV12-4 and J usage is TRBJ1-6, with D possibly matching TRBD1 (6 bases). Trimming stripped 2 bases from V and 7 bases from J, with 9 bases between. The CDR3 contains 14 residues. CDR3 in amino acids: CASSLRGWNSPLHF. CDR3 nucleotide sequence: TGTGCCAGCAGTTTAAGGGGGTGGAATTCACCCCTCCACTTT.

This clonotype has a handful of counts. The J gene is TRBJ2-1, the V gene TRBV7-9; D unclear. V was shortened by 10 bases and J by 8 bases, with 12 bases between the two germline ends. The V gene's germline CDR1 is SEHNR and CDR2 FQNEAQ (reference sequence). This CDR3 is built from 11 residues. For the CDR3, the DNA is TGTGCCACCTTCTCCGGAGATGAGCAGTTCTTC. Translation gives CATFSGDEQFF.

V and J are TRBV7-9 and TRBJ2-5; TRBD1 might be the D (5 bases). The CDR3 covers 14 residues. V was trimmed by 8 bases and J by 11 bases, leaving 24 bases between them. The V gene's germline CDR1 is SEHNR and CDR2 FQNEAQ (reference sequence). CDR3 in amino acids: CASALRQSEEKQYF. For the CDR3, the DNA is TGTGCCAGCGCCCTCAGACAGTCCGAAGAGAAGCAGTACTTC.

This clonotype was counted at least ten times. The V gene is TRBV20-1, the J gene TRBJ2-7; maybe TRBD2 (5 bases). The CDR3 is made up of 13 amino acids. The germline V gene encodes CDR1 DFQATT and CDR2 SNEGSKA (reference sequence). Trimming cost V 7 bases and J 5 bases, with 18 bases left between them. The CDR3 bases are TGCAGTGGGAGCGGAGACCTCGCCAACGAGCAGTACTTC. It translates to CSGSGDLANEQYF.

J is TRBJ2-7 and V is TRBV7-2, with TRBD2 matching over 7 bases. The ends lost 1 base at V and 5 bases at J; junction bases unmatched: 8. The CDR3 spans 15 residues. Germline CDR1 and CDR2: SGHTA and FQGNSA. CDR3 amino acids: CASSLELAGRHEQYF. The CDR3 DNA reads as TGTGCCAGCAGCTTAGAATTAGCGGGTCGCCACGAGCAGTACTTC.

The table lists this clonotype with a few counts. The chain has TRBV4-2 and TRBJ1-1; D perhaps matches TRBD1 (6 bases). The germline CDR1 and CDR2 sequences are LGHNA and YNFKEQ. CDR3 size: 14 residues. V lost 1 base and J lost 8, with 14 bases in between. In DNA form, the CDR3 reads TGTGCCAGCAGCCAAGTGGCACATGACAGGGAAGCTTTCTTT. Translated: CASSQVAHDREAFF.

The gene calls are TRBV20-1 and TRBJ2-2; D is uncertain. V was shortened by 6 bases and J by 7 bases, with 12 bases between the two germline ends. CDR1 and CDR2 (germline): DFQATT, SNEGSKA (reference sequence). This CDR3 has 12 residues. The CDR3 DNA reads TGCAGTGCCCGAAGACGCGGCGGGGAGCTGTTTTTT. This encodes CSARRRGGELFF.

The chain employs TRBV20-1 and TRBJ2-3; 8 nucleotides line up with TRBD2. Germline V CDR1 and CDR2: DFQATT, SNEGSKA (reference sequence). The trim removed 6 bases at V and 4 bases at J, leaving 21 bases unmatched. The CDR3 extends over 18 amino acids. The CDR3 sequence is CSAPSFSSGTAGPDTQYF. In nucleotides, the CDR3 is TGCAGTGCACCGTCGTTTAGTAGCGGGACCGCGGGTCCAGATACGCAGTATTTT.

This clonotype was found a few times. The rearrangement uses TRBV29-1 and TRBJ2-7; TRBD2 is a possible D gene (6 bases). Deletions cut 6 bases from V and 3 bases from J, with 15 bases between. Germline V CDR1 and CDR2: SQVTM, ANQGSEA. The CDR3 contains 13 residues. CDR3 amino acids: CSVRSGSFYEQYF. The CDR3 DNA reads as TGCAGCGTACGAAGCGGGTCCTTCTACGAGCAGTACTTC.

In its sample, this clonotype was seen a few times. The chain recombines TRBV19 with TRBJ2-1, with a weak D call TRBD1 (6 bases). Germline V gene data show CDR1 as LNHDA and CDR2 as SQIVND (reference sequence). CDR3 length equals 13 residues. The V end lost 9 bases, the J end lost 0 bases, and 9 bases lay between the germline ends. CDR3 protein: CASGQFSYNEQFF. CDR3 DNA: TGTGCCAGCGGACAGTTCTCCTACAATGAGCAGTTCTTC.

The chain links TRBV19 to TRBJ1-4; 7 nucleotides line up with TRBD1. This CDR3 spans 16 amino acids. Germline lookup yields CDR1 LNHDA and CDR2 SQIVND (reference sequence). The V and J ends lost 3 bases and 3 bases, in that order; junction bases with no gene match: 7. The CDR3 bases are TGTGCCAGTAGTATGCCCCAGGGGGGGGCTAATGAAAAACTGTTTTTT. Encoded protein: CASSMPQGGANEKLFF. Based on the CDR3 plus reference TRBV19 and TRBJ1-4, the full variable domain is DGGITQSPKYLFRKEGQNVTLSCEQNLNHDAMYWYRQDPGQGLRLIYYSQIVNDFQKGDIAEGYSVSREKKESFPLTVTSAQKNPTAFYLCASSMPQGGANEKLFFGSGTQLSVL.

The chain carries TRBV6-1 and TRBJ2-3, with 11 bases that match TRBD2. There are 16 residues in the CDR3. Germline V gene data show CDR1 as MNHNS and CDR2 as SASEGT. The trim removed 6 bases at V and 1 base at J, leaving 6 bases unmatched. The CDR3 sequence: CASSLVLAGGTDTQYF. The CDR3 DNA sequence: TGTGCCAGCAGCCTGGTACTAGCGGGAGGCACAGATACGCAGTATTTT.

The V and J genes are TRBV5-1 and TRBJ1-2; tentative D call: TRBD1 (5 bases). CDR1 SGHRS and CDR2 YFSETQ come from the germline V gene. The CDR3 extends over 14 amino acids. V was clipped by 0 bases and J by 7 bases, with 13 bases between them. CDR3 amino acids: CASSLATAFGGYTF. The CDR3, as DNA: TGCGCCAGCAGCTTGGCGACAGCCTTCGGTGGCTACACCTTC. The variable domain in full, with the rest retrieved from reference TRBV5-1 and TRBJ1-2, is KAGVTQTPRYLIKTRGQQVTLSCSPISGHRSVSWYQQTPGQGLQFLFEYFSETQRNKGNFPGRFSGRQFSNSRSEMNVSTLELGDSALYLCASSLATAFGGYTFGSGTRLTVV.

Ten or more counts support this clonotype. The V gene is TRBV20-1, the J gene TRBJ2-1; D is perhaps TRBD1 (6 bases). The V gene lost 6 bases and the J gene lost 2 bases, with 20 bases spanning the gap. The CDR3 has 16 residues. Germline assignment: CDR1 DFQATT and CDR2 SNEGSKA (reference sequence). This CDR3 reads CSAPRYRQDTYNEQFF. DNA for the CDR3: TGCAGTGCCCCTCGCTATCGACAGGACACCTACAATGAGCAGTTCTTC.

This rearrangement joins TRBV9 to TRBJ1-1, with 7 bases fitting TRBD1. From germline, CDR1 is SGDLS and CDR2 YYNGEE. Trimming at V came to 4 bases and at J to 3 bases, leaving 9 bases not matched to a gene. The CDR3 contains 15 residues. The CDR3 sequence is CASSPGGGTHTEAFF. The CDR3 bases are TGTGCCAGCAGCCCAGGGGGTGGGACCCACACTGAAGCTTTCTTT.

The chain joins TRBV18 to TRBJ2-6; D perhaps matches TRBD1 (6 bases). Germline V gene data show CDR1 as KGHSH and CDR2 as LQKENI. The CDR3 loop spans 17 amino acids. V was pared by 3 bases and J by 4 bases, with 16 bases between. This chain's CDR3 is CASSPVPGANGANVLTF. The CDR3 coding sequence is TGTGCCAGCTCACCGGTCCCAGGGGCGAACGGGGCCAACGTCCTGACTTTC.

This clonotype turned up a few times. This chain connects TRBV3-1 to TRBJ1-2; no clear D gene. There are 13 residues in the CDR3. V lost 3 bases to trimming and J lost 2 bases, with 7 bases between them. Germline CDR1 is LGHDT and CDR2 is YNNKEL (reference sequence). The CDR3 DNA is TGTGCCAGCAGCCAGAGGATGAACTATGGCTACACCTTC. It codes for CASSQRMNYGYTF.

This clonotype was counted a few times. The chain is built from TRBV12-3 or TRBV12-4 and TRBJ1-3; TRBD1 is a possible D gene (6 bases). The CDR3 totals 15 residues. Trimming took off 7 bases at V and 4 bases at J, with 17 bases between the two ends. The CDR3: CASNSPVGGGNTIYF. CDR3 sequence (DNA): TGTGCCAGCAACTCCCCGGTAGGGGGAGGAAACACCATATATTTT.

As for this clonotype: A single base separates this from a much larger clone, so it may be a read error. The chain joins TRBV5-1 to TRBJ2-3, with TRBD2 identical over 7 bases. Unmatched junction bases numbered 10, after V lost 0 bases and J lost 6 bases. CDR1 is SGHRS, CDR2 YFSETQ, per germline. The CDR3 has 16 residues. The CDR3 loop is CASSLDGLVGVDTQYF. The CDR3 nucleotides are TGCGCCAGCAGCTTGGACGGACTAGTGGGAGTGGATACGCAGTATTTT.

This clonotype was observed at least ten times. The chain uses TRBV27 and TRBJ2-3; unclear D gene. V lost 0 bases and J 4 bases, leaving 5 bases between the germline ends. The CDR3 runs to 13 residues. Germline V CDR1 and CDR2: MNHEY, SMNVEV (reference sequence). The CDR3 nucleotides are TGTGCCAGCAGTTTATCTTTTTCAGATACGCAGTATTTT. Protein sequence: CASSLSFSDTQYF.

This chain links TRBV20-1 with TRBJ2-1, with D possibly matching TRBD1 (5 bases). CDR1 is DFQATT and CDR2 is SNEGSKA in the germline V gene (reference sequence). Trimming removed 4 bases from V and 2 bases from J, with 12 bases in between. CDR3 length equals 14 residues. The CDR3: CSANGAGAYNEQFF. The CDR3, as DNA: TGCAGTGCTAATGGGGCAGGAGCCTACAATGAGCAGTTCTTC.

In its sample, this clonotype was seen many times. This chain joins TRBV7-2 and TRBJ2-7; 10 bases align to TRBD1. The CDR3 runs to 14 residues. Trimming cost V 5 bases and J 5 bases; bases outside gene matches: 6. Germline V gene lookup returns CDR1 SGHTA and CDR2 FQGNSA. The CDR3 DNA reads as TGTGCCAGCAGCCTATCGACAGGGGGCGACGAGCAGTACTTC. Amino acid sequence: CASSLSTGGDEQYF. The full variable domain, completed using reference TRBV7-2 and TRBJ2-7, is GAGVSQSPSNKVTEKGKDVELRCDPISGHTALYWYRQSLGQGLEFLIYFQGNSAPDKSGLPSDRFSAERTGGSVSTLTIQRTQQEDSAVYLCASSLSTGGDEQYFGPGTRLTVT.

This sequence joins TRBV30 and TRBJ1-6, with D possibly TRBD1 on 5 matching bases. In germline, CDR1 is GTSNPN, CDR2 SVGIG (reference sequence). V was cut by 3 bases and J by 10 bases, with 19 bases left in between. This CDR3 region has 15 residues. The CDR3 loop is CAWRPQTGVNSPLHF. CDR3 DNA: TGTGCCTGGAGGCCTCAGACGGGGGTTAACTCACCCCTCCACTTT. Supplemented by reference TRBV30 and TRBJ1-6, the full variable domain reads SQTIHQWPATLVQPVGSPLSLECTVEGTSNPNLYWYRQAAGRGLQLLFYSVGIGQISSEVPQNLSASRPQDRQFILSSKKLLLSDSGFYLCAWRPQTGVNSPLHFGNGTRLTVT.

Here the CDR3 reads CASSLATGVVGPLHF. Here the CDR3 DNA reads TGTGCCAGCAGTTTAGCGACAGGGGTAGTTGGACCCCTCCACTTT. The chain uses TRBV12-3 or TRBV12-4 and TRBJ1-6, with 8 bases identical to TRBD1. V shed 0 bases, J shed 12 bases, and the junction held 7 bases outside the gene matches. The CDR3 has 15 residues.

In this sample, this clonotype turned up many times. The chain is built from TRBV5-1 and TRBJ1-1, with D possibly being TRBD1 (5 bases). Per germline, CDR1 SGHRS and CDR2 YFSETQ. The CDR3 loop spans 13 amino acids. The germline V and J ends were trimmed by 0 bases and 11 bases, with 14 bases remaining between them. This CDR3 is CASSLGLGERAFF. CDR3 nucleotides: TGCGCCAGCAGCTTGGGATTGGGGGAGCGTGCTTTCTTT.